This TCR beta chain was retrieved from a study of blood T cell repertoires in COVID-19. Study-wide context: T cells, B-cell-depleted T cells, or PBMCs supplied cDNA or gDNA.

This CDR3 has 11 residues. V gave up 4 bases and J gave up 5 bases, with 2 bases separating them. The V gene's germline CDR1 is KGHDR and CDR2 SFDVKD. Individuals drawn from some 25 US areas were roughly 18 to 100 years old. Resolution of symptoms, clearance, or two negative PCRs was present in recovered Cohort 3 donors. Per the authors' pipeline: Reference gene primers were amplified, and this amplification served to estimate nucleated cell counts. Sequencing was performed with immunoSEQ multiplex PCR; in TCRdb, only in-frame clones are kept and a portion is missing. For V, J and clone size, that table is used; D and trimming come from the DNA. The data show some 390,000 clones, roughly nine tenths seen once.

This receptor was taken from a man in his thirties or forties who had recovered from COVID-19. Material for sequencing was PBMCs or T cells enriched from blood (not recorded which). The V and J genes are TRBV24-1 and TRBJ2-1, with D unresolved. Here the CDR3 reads CATSDNNEQFF. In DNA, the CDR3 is TGTGCCACCAGTGACAACAATGAGCAGTTCTTC.